Presented here are 24 T cell receptor beta chains from one specimen sequenced in a study of T cells in Graves' hyperthyroidism and ophthalmopathy. RNA transcripts yielded amplified TCR beta CDR3 regions. The HTBI primer set drove a first-round RT-PCR of the TCR CDR3. Each CDR3 protein gets one entry after TCRdb re-called the multiplex PCR reads with MiXCR. Of about 500,000 distinct CDR3 sequences listed, around 16% were seen once; the top ten hold around 28%. The sample consisted of blood. These receptors all come from a woman aged 30 to 39 with Graves' ophthalmopathy.

This clonotype was picked up many times. The rearrangement links TRBV30 to TRBJ1-1; D possibly corresponds to TRBD1 (5 bases). Germline-derived CDR1 and CDR2 are GTSNPN and SVGIG (reference sequence). This CDR3 contains 13 residues. V shed 3 bases and J shed 0 bases, with 8 bases lying between them. The DNA of the CDR3 is TGTGCCTGGAGGGGGGTGGTGAACACTGAAGCTTTCTTT. Its protein is CAWRGVVNTEAFF.

The V gene is TRBV30, the J gene TRBJ2-7; weak D call: TRBD1 (5 bases). The CDR3 has 16 amino acids. The germline gives CDR1 GTSNPN, CDR2 SVGIG (reference sequence). V lost 3 bases, J lost 2 bases, and 20 bases lay in between. CDR3 in amino acids: CAWSSNKGLLPYEQYF. For the CDR3, the DNA is TGTGCCTGGAGCTCGAATAAGGGGCTTCTTCCCTACGAGCAGTACTTC.

This clonotype was seen at least ten times. The J gene is TRBJ2-3, the V gene TRBV27; maybe TRBD2 (5 bases). CDR3 size: 16 residues. Germline loops: CDR1 MNHEY, CDR2 SMNVEV (reference sequence). Trimming took 3 bases from V and 0 from J, leaving 13 bases between them. The CDR3 sequence is CASSFESGPSTDTQYF. In DNA form, the CDR3 reads TGTGCCAGCAGTTTTGAGAGCGGCCCTAGCACAGATACGCAGTATTTT.

There are many counts of this clonotype. This chain links TRBV5-1 with TRBJ2-7, with D possibly being TRBD1 or TRBD2 (7 bases each). V lost 4 bases to trimming and J lost 7 bases, with 21 bases between them. The CDR3 is made up of 15 amino acids. Germline CDR1 reads SGHRS; CDR2 reads YFSETQ. The DNA for the CDR3 is TGCGCCAGCAGCCCTGCGGGGAGGGGGCTACCGGAGCAGTACTTC. It is translated as CASSPAGRGLPEQYF.

This clonotype showed up many times. The rearrangement uses TRBV20-1 and TRBJ1-1; 7 nucleotides agree with TRBD1. The CDR3 runs to 12 residues. The germline V gene encodes CDR1 DFQATT and CDR2 SNEGSKA (reference sequence). V dropped 4 bases and J dropped 4; count of bases not matched to a gene: 3. The CDR3 nucleotides read TGCAGTGCTAACCGGGACAGCACTGAAGCTTTCTTT. This sequence encodes CSANRDSTEAFF.

Points on this clonotype: A much larger clone lies a single base off, so this may be a read error. The chain couples TRBV30 to TRBJ2-7; a possible D gene is TRBD2 (6 bases). From germline, CDR1 is GTSNPN and CDR2 SVGIG (reference sequence). Trimming took 6 bases from V and 0 from J, leaving 15 bases between them. The CDR3 extends over 14 amino acids. Written as DNA, the CDR3 is TGTGCCTGTCATCCTTGGACTAACTCCTACGAGCAGTACTTC. Residues: CACHPWTNSYEQYF.

The chain joins TRBV9 to TRBJ2-7, with D unclear. V was pared by 2 bases and J by 0 bases, with 12 bases between. In germline, CDR1 is SGDLS, CDR2 YYNGEE. The CDR3 sequence is 15 residues long. CDR3 nucleotide sequence: TGTGCCAGCAGCGTTGACCCGACGGCCTCCTACGAGCAGTACTTC. It specifies CASSVDPTASYEQYF.

The sample holds many counts of this clonotype. The V and J genes are TRBV5-6 and TRBJ2-1; tentative D call: TRBD2 (5 bases). In germline, CDR1 is SGHDT, CDR2 YYEEEE. Deletions cut 0 bases from V and 8 bases from J, with 9 bases between. CDR3 length equals 13 residues. In DNA form, the CDR3 reads TGTGCCAGCAGCTTGGGTGCGGGCGATGAGCAGTTCTTC. This codes for CASSLGAGDEQFF.

Concerning this clonotype: A much bigger clone sits one base away, suggesting this may be a read error. The V gene is TRBV5-1, the J gene TRBJ2-3; perhaps TRBD2 as D (7 bases). The CDR3 totals 16 residues. Per the germline V gene, CDR1 is SGHRS and CDR2 is YFSETQ. In DNA form, the CDR3 reads TGCGCCAACAGCTTGTCCCTACGGGGGGCCACAGATACGCAGTATTTT. This gives the protein CANSLSLRGATDTQYF.

The chain carries TRBV4-1 and TRBJ2-5; tentative D call: TRBD2 (6 bases). V lost 4 bases and J lost 1, with 10 bases in between. The germline gives CDR1 MGHRA, CDR2 YSYEKL. CDR3 size: 14 residues. CDR3 amino acids: CASSPGGAQETQYF. As DNA, the CDR3 is TGCGCCAGCAGCCCCGGGGGAGCCCAAGAGACCCAGTACTTC.

As for this clonotype: This may stem from a read error, because a much larger clone lies one nucleotide away. The chain recombines TRBV20-1 with TRBJ1-1; D might be TRBD1 (5 bases). The CDR3 has 16 amino acids. Germline V lookup: CDR1 DFQATT, CDR2 SNEGSKA (reference sequence). CDR3 DNA: TGCAGTGCTAGAGGGGTCCGGCGGGGCAGCAACACTGAAGCTTCCTTT. Its protein product is CSARGVRRGSNTEASF.

This clonotype appeared many times. V gene TRBV20-1 combines with J gene TRBJ2-5; no definite D call. The CDR3 sequence is 13 residues long. Germline V CDR1 and CDR2: DFQATT, SNEGSKA (reference sequence). V lost 5 bases and J 4 bases, leaving 14 bases between the germline ends. CDR3: CSAYLRDGETQYF. The CDR3 nucleotides are TGCAGTGCTTACCTCCGTGACGGAGAGACCCAGTACTTC.

This clonotype was detected ten times or more. J is TRBJ1-1 and V is TRBV5-1; 7 bases line up with TRBD1. Germline V gene lookup returns CDR1 SGHRS and CDR2 YFSETQ. This CDR3 has 15 amino acids. Unmatched junction bases numbered 7, after V lost 4 bases and J lost 1 base. The CDR3 reads CASSRDRPQNTEAFF. Written as DNA, the CDR3 is TGCGCCAGCAGCCGGGACAGACCTCAGAACACTGAAGCTTTCTTT.

This clonotype was observed many times. V gene TRBV28 combines with J gene TRBJ2-5; D remains ambiguous. The CDR3 consists of 14 residues. Trimming removed 3 bases at V and 0 bases at J, with 8 bases between. Germline CDR1 is MDHEN and CDR2 is SYDVKM. CDR3 DNA sequence: TGTGCCAGCAGTTTCATTGCGGACCAAGAGACCCAGTACTTC. Translated, it gives CASSFIADQETQYF.

This clonotype showed up many times. One junction end does not reproduce the germline sequence, and a read error may be involved. This rearrangement joins TRBV5-1 to TRBJ2-5, with D possibly TRBD1 on 6 matching bases. The length of the CDR3 is 13 residues. The germline V gene has CDR1 SGHRS and CDR2 YFSETQ. The CDR3 reads CASSLQGGETQYF. CDR3 bases: TGTGCCAGCAGTTTACAGGGCGGAGAGACCCAGTACTTC.

This clonotype has more than one count but fewer than ten. CDR3 sequence (DNA): TGTGCCAGCGGACGGAGAATCACAGATACGCAGTATTTT. It codes for CASGRRITDTQYF. This chain links TRBV27 with TRBJ2-3; D is ambiguous. Trimming pared 8 bases from V and 2 bases from J, leaving 11 bases between. The CDR3 has 13 amino acids. Germline V gives CDR1 MNHEY, CDR2 SMNVEV (reference sequence).

This clonotype turned up a few times. A much larger clonotype is one base distant, so this may be a read error. The chain joins TRBV11-1 to TRBJ2-5, with D maybe TRBD1 (5 bases). V dropped 6 bases and J dropped 3 bases, with 14 bases sitting between them. The CDR3 spans 14 residues. Germline V gives CDR1 SGHAT, CDR2 FQDESV (reference sequence). This chain's CDR3 is CASSPTDRKETQYF. CDR3 DNA: TGTGCCAGCAGTCCTACCGACAGAAAAGAGACCCAGTACTTC.

The chain recombines TRBV7-2 with TRBJ2-3, with 12 bases identical to TRBD2. Germline V gene lookup returns CDR1 SGHTA and CDR2 FQGNSA. The CDR3 covers 14 residues. With V trimmed by 5 bases and J by 11 bases, 8 bases remained unmatched. The CDR3 DNA reads TGTGCCAGCAGCCCTGGACTAGCGGGATGGGTGCAGTATTTT. It codes for CASSPGLAGWVQYF.

This clonotype was seen at least ten times. This chain connects TRBV2 to TRBJ2-7; 8 bases are shared with TRBD1. The V and J ends lost 7 bases and 3 bases, in that order; junction bases with no gene match: 8. This CDR3 spans 14 amino acids. Germline V lookup: CDR1 SNHLY, CDR2 FYNNEI. The CDR3 nucleotides read TGTGCCAGCAAGGGTTCAGGGGGCATCTACGAGCAGTACTTC. This sequence encodes CASKGSGGIYEQYF.

The rearrangement joins TRBV6-1 to TRBJ2-5; D perhaps matches TRBD2 (6 bases). The CDR3 length is 14 residues. V was pared by 4 bases and J by 0 bases, with 9 bases between. The germline V gene has CDR1 MNHNS and CDR2 SASEGT. The CDR3 reads CASSGGLYQETQYF. The CDR3 coding sequence is TGTGCCAGCAGTGGGGGACTCTACCAAGAGACCCAGTACTTC.

This clonotype was seen a few times. The V and J genes are TRBV6-5 and TRBJ2-5; 8 bases align to TRBD1. The trim removed 2 bases at V and 3 bases at J, leaving 8 bases unmatched. The CDR3 contains 16 residues. Germline CDR1 MNHEY, CDR2 SVGAGI. This chain's CDR3 is CASSYLRTGKKETQYF. The CDR3 DNA sequence: TGTGCCAGCAGTTACCTAAGGACAGGGAAGAAAGAGACCCAGTACTTC.

This clonotype was seen repeatedly, ten times or more. This chain uses TRBV20-1 with TRBJ2-7; D gene ambiguous. The CDR3 is 12 amino acids. The V gene's germline CDR1 is DFQATT and CDR2 SNEGSKA (reference sequence). With 6 bases removed from V and 3 bases from J, the gap between germline ends came to 12 bases. Written as DNA, the CDR3 is TGCAGTGCCAGACCTTTTAGCTACGAGCAGTACTTC. Translating it yields CSARPFSYEQYF.

The genes are TRBV28 and TRBJ2-1; the D is unclear. Per the germline V gene, CDR1 is MDHEN and CDR2 is SYDVKM. CDR3 length: 16 residues. Trimming left V 7 bases short and J 0 bases short, with 16 bases between. The DNA of the CDR3 is TGTGCCAGCACCACTCCCCTCTTGGACTCCTACAATGAGCAGTTCTTC. Translated, it gives CASTTPLLDSYNEQFF.

Concerning this clonotype: The limits of the CDR3 on the DNA are not certain, so only TCRdb's listed CDR3 is given. The CDR3 loop is CASSFYICSAASPTEAFF. This sequence joins TRBV5-1 and TRBJ1-1. Germline V gives CDR1 SGHRS, CDR2 YFSETQ. The CDR3 spans 18 amino acids, including both terminal residues.